The sample holds many counts of the clone carrying this T cell receptor beta chain. Antigen unknown. The CDR3 is cut off 3 residues early in the read; its end comes from the germline J gene. This table comes from immunoSEQ multiplex PCR, and its TCRdb copy is limited to in-frame clones, with some not included. The sample has approximately 81,000 clones, none seen only once. From germline, CDR1 is SGHTA and CDR2 FQGTGA. The V and J ends lost 6 bases and 5 bases, in that order; junction bases with no gene match: 11. This CDR3 contains 16 residues. This sample was included in a study of T cell clonality in common variable immunodeficiency. The study's findings and limits: Common variable immunodeficiency TCR beta sequences reportedly had fewer deletions and N-nucleotide insertions. Patient heterogeneity in the CVID cohort limited correlations between repertoire features and clinical complications. Shared TCRbeta clones were fewer between CVID subjects than controls. CVID subjects showed higher TCRbeta clonality than healthy controls.

Sequenced material: peripheral blood mononuclear cells. The clonotype was recovered from a person aged 18 to 75 in good health. This chain connects TRBV7-3 to TRBJ2-5, with TRBD2 identical over 11 bases. The CDR3 bases that were read are TGTGCCAGCAGTCCCTTTAGCGGGAGGGCCGCGGAGACC. Translated, it gives CASSPFSGRAAET. In full, the CDR3 is CASSPFSGRAAETQYF.